This T cell receptor (beta chain) emerged from a study of vaccination and CD4 T cells after COVID-19. This sample's treatment: roughly ten-day PBMC culture with coronavirus spike peptide pools or control peptides (ViraFEST assay). This clonotype was seen just once. Its antigen is not known. Cultured CD4+ T cell DNA underwent sequencing with the Oncomine TCR Beta short-read assay. TCRdb recomputed calls from the PCR reads with MiXCR, one row per CDR3 protein. The sample holds tens of thousands of distinct CDR3 sequences, over 55% seen once. The germline V gene encodes CDR1 MNHEY and CDR2 SVGEGT. There are 15 residues in the CDR3. V shed 6 bases, J shed 2 bases, and the junction held 3 bases outside the gene matches.

This chain joins TRBV6-2 or TRBV6-3 and TRBJ2-7; 14 bases fit TRBD2. The sequence came from a human donor who received a COVID-19 vaccine. The source was CD4+ T cells from blood, cultured in vitro, collected after SARS-CoV-2 vaccination. In nucleotides, the CDR3 is TGTGCCAGCAGGTCGACTAGCGGGGGGGCCTACGAGCAGTACTTC. The encoded protein is CASRSTSGGAYEQYF.